This entry lists 2 T cell receptor beta chains sequenced from one sample in a study of T cell changes during pregnancy in multiple sclerosis. Sequencing used immunoSEQ multiplex PCR; TCRdb keeps in-frame clones, though not all of them. The sample lists some 33,000 clones, about 88% occurring once. Sequencing used CD8+ T cells from peripheral blood mononuclear cells, obtained in the third trimester of pregnancy. The origin of the receptors is a female donor with multiple sclerosis, enrolled in a pregnancy study.

J is TRBJ2-1 and V is TRBV4-1; D is unresolved. The ends were cut back, 1 base at V and 4 bases at J, with 11 bases in the middle. Per the germline V gene, CDR1 is MGHRA and CDR2 is YSYEKL. The CDR3 is made up of 15 amino acids. CDR3 coding DNA: TGCGCCAGCAGCCAAGGGGCGACGCTGTACAATGAGCAGTTCTTC. Its protein product is CASSQGATLYNEQFF.

V and J are TRBV9 and TRBJ2-7; D remains unclear. V was cut by 0 bases and J by 1 base, with 8 bases left in between. Germline V gene lookup returns CDR1 SGDLS and CDR2 YYNGEE. CDR3 length: 14 residues. CDR3 loop: CASSVGADSYEQYF. CDR3 DNA: TGTGCCAGCAGCGTAGGGGCAGATTCCTACGAGCAGTACTTC.